The 20 T cell receptor beta chains below were found in one sample sequenced in a study of shared clonotypes between healthy human individuals. The table came from immunoSEQ multiplex PCR; TCRdb's copy has only in-frame clones and leaves some out. This table has about 2.4 million clones, 80% to 95% appearing once. The sample taken for sequencing was naive CD4+ T cells from PBMCs. The subset here: CD45RA+ positively selected. These receptor sequences come from a man aged 18 to 35 in good health. Some clones in this sample may be carry-over from other donors' samples.

V and J are TRBV19 and TRBJ1-1, with 8 nucleotides matching TRBD1. The CDR3 loop spans 13 amino acids. Trimming at V came to 7 bases and at J to 6 bases, leaving 7 bases not matched to a gene. CDR1 and CDR2 from the germline V gene are LNHDA and SQIVND (reference sequence). In nucleotides, the CDR3 is TGTGCCAGTACCCTGACAGGGGCATCTGAAGCTTTCTTT. The encoded protein is CASTLTGASEAFF.

This clone occurred once. The chain has TRBV28 and TRBJ2-1, with 12 nucleotides matching TRBD2. Trimming took 6 bases from V and 0 from J; bases not matched to a gene: 9. Germline V gene sequence: CDR1 MDHEN, CDR2 SYDVKM. The CDR3 covers 18 residues. CDR3 sequence reads: CASRGGLAGPSSYNEQFF. Written as DNA, the CDR3 is TGTGCCAGCAGGGGGGGACTAGCGGGTCCGAGCTCCTACAATGAGCAGTTCTTC. The whole variable domain, filled in from reference TRBV28 and TRBJ2-1, reads DVKVTQSSRYLVKRTGEKVFLECVQDMDHENMFWYRQDPGLGLRLIYFSYDVKMKEKGDIPEGYSVSREKKERFSLILESASTNQTSMYLCASRGGLAGPSSYNEQFFGPGTRLTVL.

V is TRBV5-1 and J is TRBJ2-1; TRBD2 matches 11 bases. Germline loops: CDR1 SGHRS, CDR2 YFSETQ. CDR3 length: 19 amino acids. V lost 3 bases to trimming and J lost 3 bases; unmatched junction nucleotides: 14. The CDR3 is CASSSDRGKTSGDYNEQFF. In DNA form, the CDR3 reads TGCGCCAGCAGCTCAGACAGGGGGAAGACTAGCGGGGACTACAATGAGCAGTTCTTC.

About this clone: In the same sample, other DNA sequences code for this CDR3. This chain joins TRBV18 and TRBJ2-5; 8 bases are a match to TRBD1. Germline CDR1 is KGHSH and CDR2 is LQKENI. The CDR3 runs to 15 residues. With V trimmed by 3 bases and J by 1 base, 4 bases remained unmatched. The CDR3 sequence is CASSPRQGAQETQYF. The CDR3, as DNA: TGTGCCAGCTCACCCCGCCAGGGGGCCCAAGAGACCCAGTACTTC.

This chain uses TRBV19 with TRBJ1-1, with 9 bases aligning to TRBD1. There are 15 residues in the CDR3. Germline CDR1 is LNHDA and CDR2 is SQIVND (reference sequence). V dropped 4 bases and J dropped 0; count of bases not matched to a gene: 3. The DNA of the CDR3 is TGTGCCAGTAGTAGAGGACAGGGGATGAACACTGAAGCTTTCTTT. This sequence encodes CASSRGQGMNTEAFF.

The chain is built from TRBV4-2 and TRBJ2-7, with TRBD2 matching 9 bases. CDR1 LGHNA and CDR2 YNFKEQ come from the germline V gene. This CDR3 is built from 14 residues. Unmatched junction bases numbered 7, after V lost 4 bases and J lost 6 bases. This CDR3 is CASSPRELAGEQYF. Written as DNA, the CDR3 is TGTGCCAGCAGCCCCAGGGAACTAGCGGGCGAGCAGTACTTC.

The chain joins TRBV9 to TRBJ2-1, with 12 bases fitting TRBD2. The CDR3 length is 18 residues. The V gene end was trimmed by 6 bases and the J gene end by 0 bases; junction bases not matched to a gene: 10. Germline-derived CDR1 and CDR2 are SGDLS and YYNGEE. The CDR3 region is CASTPSGRALSSYNEQFF. The CDR3, as DNA: TGTGCCAGCACTCCTAGCGGGAGGGCCCTAAGCTCCTACAATGAGCAGTTCTTC.

The CDR3 DNA reads as TGTGCCAGCTCCCCCACAGCGGGAGATGAAGAGCAGTACTTC. It yields the protein CASSPTAGDEEQYF. This chain uses TRBV18 with TRBJ2-7; 8 positions match TRBD2. This CDR3 is 14 amino acids long. Germline V gives CDR1 KGHSH, CDR2 LQKENI. J lost 7 bases, V lost 6 bases, and 11 bases had no gene match.

The chain has TRBV5-1 and TRBJ2-2, with 8 nucleotides matching TRBD1. CDR1 is SGHRS, CDR2 YFSETQ, per germline. V lost 4 bases and J lost 4; bases outside the gene matches: 9. CDR3 length equals 16 residues. The CDR3 coding sequence is TGCGCCAGCAGCCTATCCCAGGGGGCAACCACCGGGGAGCTGTTTTTT. This sequence encodes CASSLSQGATTGELFF.

V usage is TRBV9 and J usage is TRBJ2-3; 12 bases map to TRBD2. The V segment lost 0 bases and the J segment 8 bases; nucleotides outside the gene matches: 4. This CDR3 contains 15 residues. Germline CDR1 and CDR2: SGDLS and YYNGEE. CDR3 sequence reads: CASSVGLAGVVTQYF. The CDR3 nucleotides are TGTGCCAGCAGCGTAGGACTAGCGGGAGTTGTTACGCAGTATTTT.

This clone was picked up one time. The identical CDR3 is also encoded by other nucleotide sequences in the sample. This chain uses TRBV9 with TRBJ2-1, with 9 positions matching TRBD1. The length of the CDR3 is 16 residues. Looked up from germline, CDR1 is SGDLS and CDR2 is YYNGEE. Trimming cost V 0 bases and J 1 base; bases outside gene matches: 2. The CDR3 region is CASSVADRGSYNEQFF. CDR3 in DNA: TGTGCCAGCAGCGTAGCAGACAGGGGGTCCTACAATGAGCAGTTCTTC.

Turning to this clone: Other DNA sequences in this specimen translate into the identical CDR3. V usage is TRBV5-1 and J usage is TRBJ1-5, with D maybe TRBD1 (5 bases). CDR1 SGHRS and CDR2 YFSETQ come from the germline V gene. V lost 0 bases, J lost 7 bases, and 8 bases lay in between. The CDR3 runs to 13 residues. CDR3 sequence: CASSLGGGQPQHF. CDR3 coding DNA: TGCGCCAGCAGCTTGGGCGGGGGGCAGCCCCAGCATTTT.

This chain joins TRBV2 and TRBJ2-6; D unclear. The germline V gene has CDR1 SNHLY and CDR2 FYNNEI. The CDR3 is 10 residues long. V was pared by 8 bases and J by 16 bases, with 12 bases between. The CDR3 DNA reads TGTGCCAGCGAGGATTTAGGGCTGACTTTC. Translating it yields CASEDLGLTF.

The V and J genes are TRBV10-3 and TRBJ1-2; perhaps TRBD1 as D (5 bases). CDR3 length: 13 residues. Trimming removed 7 bases from V and 8 bases from J, with 17 bases in between. Germline loops: CDR1 ENHRY, CDR2 SYGVKD. The chain's CDR3 is CAITTLGGSGYTF. The CDR3, as DNA: TGTGCCATCACCACCCTCGGGGGGAGCGGCTACACCTTC.

The CDR3 nucleotides are TGTGCCAGCAGTTTGGGTTGGGGCAGGACGAACACTGAAGCTTTCTTT. As protein: CASSLGWGRTNTEAFF. The J gene is TRBJ1-1, the V gene TRBV28; TRBD1 is a possible D gene (5 bases). The ends were cut back, 3 bases at V and 1 base at J, with 15 bases in the middle. Germline-derived CDR1 and CDR2 are MDHEN and SYDVKM. CDR3 length: 16 residues.

The CDR3 coding sequence is TGTGCCAGCAGTTTAAGGGCAGGGATGACTGAAGCTTTCTTT. Its translation is CASSLRAGMTEAFF. V is TRBV28 and J is TRBJ1-1; the D gene is possibly TRBD1 (5 bases). Trimming took 2 bases from V and 5 from J, leaving 12 bases between them. Germline V gives CDR1 MDHEN, CDR2 SYDVKM. This CDR3 region has 14 residues.

Details on this clone: The same CDR3 arises from other DNA sequences in this sample as well. The J gene is TRBJ2-1, the V gene TRBV7-3, with a weak D call TRBD2 (5 bases). The CDR3 consists of 15 residues. CDR1 and CDR2 from the germline V gene are SGHTA and FQGTGA. Trimming stripped 0 bases from V and 4 bases from J, with 10 bases between. The CDR3 region is CASSLTSGTYNEQFF. CDR3 bases: TGTGCCAGCAGCTTAACGAGCGGCACATACAATGAGCAGTTCTTC.

The chain uses TRBV14 and TRBJ1-2; D might be TRBD1 (6 bases). The CDR3 consists of 14 residues. The ends were cut back, 3 bases at V and 1 base at J, with 9 bases in the middle. Per germline, CDR1 SGHDN and CDR2 FVKESK. This CDR3 is CASSQDSYNYGYTF. CDR3 DNA sequence: TGTGCCAGCAGCCAGGACAGTTATAACTATGGCTACACCTTC.

This clone appeared once. This same CDR3 is encoded by further DNA sequences in the sample. The genes are TRBV5-1 and TRBJ2-7, with 7 bases matching TRBD1. The CDR3 consists of 14 residues. Germline values: CDR1 SGHRS, CDR2 YFSETQ. Trimming took 2 bases from V and 1 from J; bases not matched to a gene: 3. In nucleotides, the CDR3 is TGCGCCAGCAGCTTTTCAGGGGGTTCCTACGAGCAGTACTTC. Its translation is CASSFSGGSYEQYF.

The chain joins TRBV5-1 to TRBJ1-1; D not resolved. V was cut by 7 bases and J by 7 bases, with 17 bases left in between. This CDR3 has 13 residues. Germline assignment: CDR1 SGHRS and CDR2 YFSETQ. CDR3 loop: CASGSGSGFEAFF. Written as DNA, the CDR3 is TGCGCCAGCGGATCCGGGAGCGGATTTGAAGCTTTCTTT.